A single sample is the source of the 28 T cell receptor beta chains below, sequenced in a study of blood T cell repertoires in COVID-19. TCRdb's table, derived via immunoSEQ multiplex PCR, lists solely in-frame clones and lacks some. The sample lists roughly 400,000 clones; about 83% were seen once. What was sequenced was PBMCs or T cells enriched from blood (not recorded which). These receptors were taken from a woman in her forties or fifties who had recovered from COVID-19.

The rearrangement joins TRBV24-1 to TRBJ2-1, with unresolved D. CDR1 KGHDR and CDR2 SFDVKD come from the germline V gene. Trimming removed 4 bases at V and 4 bases at J, with 7 bases between. The CDR3 is 13 residues long. This CDR3 reads CATSDPIYNEQFF. In DNA, the CDR3 is TGTGCCACCAGTGACCCCATTTACAATGAGCAGTTCTTC.

This clone has just one count. The chain recombines TRBV28 with TRBJ1-2, with D perhaps TRBD1 (5 bases). The CDR3 is made up of 13 amino acids. Germline V CDR1 and CDR2: MDHEN, SYDVKM. The ends were cut back, 6 bases at V and 5 bases at J, with 13 bases in the middle. The CDR3 bases are TGTGCCAGCAGCTTCAGGGCTGGGTATGGCTACACCTTC. Translation gives CASSFRAGYGYTF.

CDR3 region: CASSQTAATNEKLFF. CDR3 coding DNA: TGCGCCAGCAGCCAAACTGCTGCAACTAATGAAAAACTGTTTTTT. The chain has TRBV4-1 and TRBJ1-4; D is uncertain. Germline V gene sequence: CDR1 MGHRA, CDR2 YSYEKL. The CDR3 consists of 15 residues. Deletions cut 2 bases from V and 0 bases from J, with 7 bases between.

The chain couples TRBV7-2 to TRBJ2-3; 10 bases fit TRBD2. Per germline, CDR1 SGHTA and CDR2 FQGNSA. V shed 7 bases and J 0 bases; nucleotides not matched to a gene: 4. CDR3 size: 15 residues. This CDR3 reads CASTSGGTSTDTQYF. CDR3 coding DNA: TGTGCCAGCACTAGCGGGGGTACTAGCACAGATACGCAGTATTTT.

This clone was seen only a few times. The V gene is TRBV5-4, the J gene TRBJ1-1; 7 bases match TRBD1. Germline V CDR1 and CDR2: SGHNT, YYREEE (reference sequence). The CDR3 is 15 residues long. J lost 1 base, V lost 4 bases, and 7 bases had no gene match. CDR3 sequence reads: CASSKAGTENTEAFF. DNA for the CDR3: TGTGCCAGCAGCAAGGCCGGGACAGAGAACACTGAAGCTTTCTTT.

This rearrangement joins TRBV6-5 to TRBJ2-1; the D is unclear. In germline, CDR1 is MNHEY, CDR2 SVGAGI. V lost 6 bases and J lost 4, with 16 bases in between. There are 15 residues in the CDR3. This CDR3 is CASSSTKLGYNEQFF. The CDR3 bases are TGTGCCAGCAGCTCGACAAAACTGGGTTACAATGAGCAGTTCTTC.

The rearrangement joins TRBV7-9 to TRBJ1-4; no firm D call. The V end lost 2 bases, the J end lost 8 bases, and 9 bases lay between the germline ends. Germline assignment: CDR1 SEHNR and CDR2 FQNEAQ (reference sequence). The CDR3 loop spans 13 amino acids. The CDR3 coding sequence is TGTGCCAGCAGCTTAACGGGGAGCGAAAAACTGTTTTTT. This gives the protein CASSLTGSEKLFF.

This chain links TRBV7-9 with TRBJ2-5; 9 nucleotides match TRBD1. Germline CDR1 is SEHNR and CDR2 is FQNEAQ (reference sequence). This CDR3 spans 17 amino acids. Unmatched junction bases numbered 10, after V lost 4 bases and J lost 1 base. The CDR3 region has the DNA TGTGCCAGCAGCTCGCCGGTACAGGGGGCTTTCCAAGAGACCCAGTACTTC. It is translated as CASSSPVQGAFQETQYF.

This clone has a single count. This rearrangement joins TRBV7-2 to TRBJ2-7; no clear D. Germline V gene data show CDR1 as SGHTA and CDR2 as FQGNSA. The CDR3 loop spans 14 amino acids. V lost 0 bases, J lost 3 bases, and 9 bases lay in between. The CDR3 DNA sequence: TGTGCCAGCAGCTTAGCGAGCAAGCGCTACGAGCAGTACTTC. The encoded protein is CASSLASKRYEQYF.

This rearrangement joins TRBV2 to TRBJ1-1; tentatively, D is TRBD1 (5 bases). CDR1 and CDR2 (germline): SNHLY, FYNNEI. The CDR3 sequence is 13 residues long. Trimming shortened V by 3 bases and J by 11 bases, and 16 bases separated the two germline ends. CDR3 amino acids: CASSDRVGPEAFF. The CDR3 coding sequence is TGTGCCAGCAGTGACAGGGTCGGGCCCGAGGCTTTCTTT.

The chain is built from TRBV27 and TRBJ1-6, with unresolved D. V was clipped by 3 bases and J by 1 base, with 7 bases between them. CDR1 and CDR2 from the germline V gene are MNHEY and SMNVEV (reference sequence). This CDR3 has 15 residues. CDR3: CASSFGGSYNSPLHF. DNA of the CDR3: TGTGCCAGCAGTTTTGGCGGTTCCTATAATTCACCCCTCCACTTT.

This clone was observed a handful of times. This chain links TRBV10-3 with TRBJ1-3; 7 bases match TRBD1. CDR3 length: 15 amino acids. The ends lost 3 bases at V and 0 bases at J; junction bases unmatched: 2. The germline gives CDR1 ENHRY, CDR2 SYGVKD. The CDR3 sequence: CAISDGTVSGNTIYF. CDR3 coding DNA: TGTGCCATCAGTGATGGGACAGTCTCTGGAAACACCATATATTTT.

The sample holds one count of this clone. The J gene is TRBJ2-3, the V gene TRBV24-1, with a tentative D call TRBD1 (5 bases). The CDR3 loop spans 15 amino acids. Trimming removed 3 bases from V and 5 bases from J, with 14 bases in between. Per the germline V gene, CDR1 is KGHDR and CDR2 is SFDVKD. DNA for the CDR3: TGTGCCACCAGTGATAAGCAGGGTCCATTAGATACGCAGTATTTT. Its protein is CATSDKQGPLDTQYF.

The chain has TRBV7-2 and TRBJ1-4, with 7 bases lining up with TRBD1. With 5 bases clipped from V and 4 bases from J, the junction kept 7 bases outside the gene matches. Per germline, CDR1 SGHTA and CDR2 FQGNSA. This CDR3 is 15 amino acids long. This CDR3 is CASSPGTERNEKLFF. The CDR3 bases are TGTGCCAGCAGCCCCGGGACAGAGCGTAATGAAAAACTGTTTTTT.

The rearrangement links TRBV13 to TRBJ2-1, with D possibly being TRBD2 (6 bases). Between the trimmed V and J ends, which lost 7 bases and 3 bases, there was a span of 13 bases. This CDR3 region has 14 residues. Germline lookup yields CDR1 PRHDT and CDR2 FYEKMQ (reference sequence). CDR3 bases: TGTGCCAGCACTCGGCGGGGAAGCTACAATGAGCAGTTCTTC. Translating gives CASTRRGSYNEQFF. Full variable domain (missing parts from reference TRBV13 and TRBJ2-1): AAGVIQSPRHLIKEKRETATLKCYPIPRHDTVYWYQQGPGQDPQFLISFYEKMQSDKGSIPDRFSAQQFSDYHSELNMSSLELGDSALYFCASTRRGSYNEQFFGPGTRLTVL.

The chain has TRBV6-1 and TRBJ1-5; the D is unclear. CDR3 length: 15 amino acids. V was shortened by 1 base and J by 5 bases, with 12 bases between the two germline ends. The germline CDR1 and CDR2 sequences are MNHNS and SASEGT. CDR3 protein: CASSEVNMGHQPQHF. CDR3 sequence (DNA): TGTGCCAGCAGTGAAGTTAACATGGGCCATCAGCCCCAGCATTTT.

This clone turned up a few times. The chain uses TRBV3-1 (or the pseudogene TRBV3-2) and TRBJ1-2; D may be TRBD1 (6 bases). The germline V gene has CDR1 LGHDT and CDR2 YNNKEL (reference sequence). The CDR3 loop spans 12 amino acids. Trimming shortened V by 3 bases and J by 4 bases, and 6 bases separated the two germline ends. CDR3 sequence: CASSQTGYGYTF. The CDR3 nucleotides are TGTGCCAGCAGCCAGACAGGCTATGGCTACACCTTC.

This clone was observed a few times. The DNA for the CDR3 is TGTGCCAGCAGGGGAGCCGGACAGGGGAGAGGCTACACCTTC. Translation gives CASRGAGQGRGYTF. The V and J genes are TRBV6-5 and TRBJ1-2, with 9 bases lining up with TRBD1. Trimming removed 6 bases from V and 8 bases from J; junction bases left unmatched: 10. In germline, CDR1 is MNHEY, CDR2 SVGAGI. CDR3 length equals 14 residues.

The V gene is TRBV7-2, the J gene TRBJ2-5; 7 bases fit TRBD2. With 3 bases clipped from V and 3 bases from J, the junction kept 4 bases outside the gene matches. The CDR3 extends over 14 amino acids. Per germline, CDR1 SGHTA and CDR2 FQGNSA. In DNA form, the CDR3 reads TGTGCCAGCAGCTTGACGGCGGGGGAAGAGACCCAGTACTTC. Translated, it gives CASSLTAGEETQYF.

As regards this clone: An end of the junction differs from the germline gene, which may be a read error. The chain has TRBV12-3 or TRBV12-4 and TRBJ2-3, with D tentatively TRBD2 (5 bases). This CDR3 contains 12 residues. This CDR3 is CASKSSIDTQYF. The CDR3 DNA follows: TGTGCCAGCAAGTCTAGCATAGATACGCAGTATTTT.

Here the CDR3 reads CASSQYGGPWDEKLFF. CDR3 bases: TGCGCCAGCAGCCAATACGGGGGACCATGGGATGAAAAACTGTTTTTT. The chain has TRBV4-1 and TRBJ1-4, with D possibly matching TRBD1 (5 bases). The CDR3 has 16 amino acids. The ends were cut back, 2 bases at V and 6 bases at J, with 16 bases in the middle. The V gene's germline CDR1 is MGHRA and CDR2 YSYEKL.

This clone came up once. The chain carries TRBV30 and TRBJ2-3; 8 nucleotides line up with TRBD1. Germline V gives CDR1 GTSNPN, CDR2 SVGIG (reference sequence). Trimming cost V 7 bases and J 3 bases; bases outside gene matches: 9. CDR3 length: 14 residues. The CDR3 spells CALESGGATDTQYF. Written as DNA, the CDR3 is TGTGCCTTGGAGTCAGGGGGCGCGACAGATACGCAGTATTTT.

As for this clone: This sample also contains other DNA sequences that code for the same CDR3. The chain carries TRBV2 and TRBJ2-7; D is uncertain. The CDR3 is 11 amino acids. Looked up from germline, CDR1 is SNHLY and CDR2 is FYNNEI. V lost 6 bases and J lost 2, with 5 bases in between. The CDR3 DNA reads TGTGCCAGCAGCCCCACCTACGAGCAGTACTTC. Protein: CASSPTYEQYF.

The chain uses TRBV9 and TRBJ2-5, with D possibly matching TRBD2 (5 bases). Germline CDR1 reads SGDLS; CDR2 reads YYNGEE. This CDR3 has 13 amino acids. V shed 0 bases and J shed 4 bases, with 7 bases lying between them. This chain's CDR3 is CASSVVSGETQYF. Written as DNA, the CDR3 is TGTGCCAGCAGCGTAGTAAGCGGAGAGACCCAGTACTTC. Complete variable domain (other parts from reference TRBV9 and TRBJ2-5): DSGVTQTPKHLITATGQRVTLRCSPRSGDLSVYWYQQSLDQGLQFLIQYYNGEERAKGNILERFSAQQFPDLHSELNLSSLELGDSALYFCASSVVSGETQYFGPGTRLLVL.

The rearrangement joins TRBV5-1 to TRBJ2-5; possible D gene TRBD1, 6 bases. V was cut by 4 bases and J by 4 bases, with 17 bases left in between. The CDR3 extends over 15 amino acids. From germline, CDR1 is SGHRS and CDR2 YFSETQ. CDR3 sequence reads: CASSLNLGQPETQYF. The CDR3 DNA follows: TGCGCCAGCAGCCTAAACCTAGGACAGCCAGAGACCCAGTACTTC.

The V gene is TRBV7-8, the J gene TRBJ1-3; 9 bases map to TRBD1. The CDR3 runs to 15 residues. With 5 bases clipped from V and 3 bases from J, the junction kept 5 bases outside the gene matches. Germline-derived CDR1 and CDR2 are SGHVS and FQNEAQ. The CDR3 sequence: CASSPRTGVGNTIYF. The DNA for the CDR3 is TGTGCCAGCAGCCCGCGGACAGGGGTTGGAAACACCATATATTTT.

Details on this clone: The same CDR3 can be traced to other DNA sequences in this sample. The rearrangement joins TRBV6-5 to TRBJ1-1; D gene unclear. Germline V gives CDR1 MNHEY, CDR2 SVGAGI. The CDR3 has 13 amino acids. With 2 bases removed from V and 2 bases from J, the gap between germline ends came to 6 bases. CDR3 protein: CASSYTENTEAFF. The CDR3 DNA follows: TGTGCCAGCAGTTACACAGAAAACACTGAAGCTTTCTTT.

On this clone: The same CDR3 can be traced to other DNA sequences in this sample. The chain uses TRBV2 and TRBJ1-2; D call uncertain. Germline loops: CDR1 SNHLY, CDR2 FYNNEI. Trimming stripped 3 bases from V and 0 bases from J, with 5 bases between. CDR3 length equals 13 residues. The CDR3 DNA reads TGTGCCAGCAGTGATCTCGCTAACTATGGCTACACCTTC. This codes for CASSDLANYGYTF.